The rows below give T cell receptor beta chains drawn from one sample of a study of neoadjuvant anti-PD-1 for oral cavity cancer. Measured with immunoSEQ multiplex PCR; TCRdb has only the in-frame clones, and not every one. The repertoire holds nearly 10,000 clones, with about 67% as singletons. The sequenced sample was PBMCs, obtained after nivolumab (anti-PD-1) treatment. The origin of the receptors is a person aged 35-79 years with oral cavity squamous cell carcinoma. Both conserved end residues are part of each CDR3. A D gene is named only where the DNA matches it firmly. Part of the rows lack a size; the others show once, few, many or a class for expanded clones.

clone_size: -; j_call: TRBJ2-2; d_call: -; cdr3_length: 14; v_call: TRBV14; cdr3_aa: CASSQAILTGELFF; cdr3_nt: TGTGCCAGCAGCCAAGCAATCTTGACCGGGGAGCTGTTTTTT
clone_size: -; j_call: TRBJ2-3; d_call: -; cdr3_length: 17; v_call: TRBV10-3; cdr3_aa: CAISGNGRTRRTDTQYF; cdr3_nt: TGTGCCATCAGTGGGAACGGACGGACACGTCGCACAGATACGCAGTATTTT
clone_size: few; j_call: TRBJ2-7; d_call: TRBD2; cdr3_length: 15; v_call: TRBV6-1; cdr3_aa: CATPPASGSSYEQYF; cdr3_nt: TGTGCCACCCCGCCGGCTAGCGGGAGCTCCTACGAGCAGTACTTC
clone_size: -; j_call: TRBJ2-7; d_call: -; cdr3_length: 14; v_call: TRBV9; cdr3_aa: CASSPIPTGNEQYF; cdr3_nt: TGTGCCAGCAGCCCCATCCCTACAGGGAACGAGCAGTACTTC
clone_size: -; j_call: TRBJ2-2; d_call: -; cdr3_length: 14; v_call: TRBV5-1; cdr3_aa: CASSLERITGELFF; cdr3_nt: TGCGCCAGCAGCTTAGAAAGAATCACCGGGGAGCTGTTTTTT
clone_size: -; j_call: TRBJ1-4; d_call: TRBD1; cdr3_length: 16; v_call: TRBV5-4; cdr3_aa: CASSSGQGRTNEKLFF; cdr3_nt: TGTGCCAGCAGCTCGGGACAGGGTAGGACTAATGAAAAACTGTTTTTT
clone_size: few; j_call: TRBJ1-2; d_call: TRBD1; cdr3_length: 13; v_call: TRBV18; cdr3_aa: CASSPQGANGYTF; cdr3_nt: TGTGCCAGCTCACCACAGGGGGCGAATGGCTACACCTTC
clone_size: -; j_call: TRBJ1-1; d_call: -; cdr3_length: 11; v_call: TRBV5-4; cdr3_aa: CASTRSGEAFF; cdr3_nt: TGTGCCAGCACACGTTCGGGAGAAGCTTTCTTT
clone_size: -; j_call: TRBJ2-5; d_call: TRBD2; cdr3_length: 14; v_call: TRBV10-2; cdr3_aa: CASRPLTSMETQYF; cdr3_nt: TGCGCCAGCAGACCCCTGACTAGCATGGAGACCCAGTACTTC
clone_size: -; j_call: TRBJ2-1; d_call: TRBD2; cdr3_length: 16; v_call: TRBV19; cdr3_aa: CASSLLAGGVRGEQFF; cdr3_nt: TGTGCCAGTAGCCTTCTTGCGGGGGGGGTTAGAGGTGAGCAGTTCTTC
clone_size: -; j_call: TRBJ2-7; d_call: TRBD2; cdr3_length: 15; v_call: TRBV6-6; cdr3_aa: CASRPLAGSSYEQYF; cdr3_nt: TGTGCCAGCAGACCCCTAGCGGGGAGCTCCTACGAGCAGTACTTC
clone_size: -; j_call: TRBJ1-1; d_call: -; cdr3_length: 15; v_call: TRBV29-1; cdr3_aa: CSVDPRAGVGTEAFF; cdr3_nt: TGCAGCGTTGATCCCCGAGCGGGGGTGGGCACTGAAGCTTTCTTT
clone_size: -; j_call: TRBJ1-5; d_call: -; cdr3_length: 16; v_call: TRBV19; cdr3_aa: CASSIPQWAQNQPQHF; cdr3_nt: TGTGCCAGTAGTATACCCCAATGGGCCCAGAATCAGCCCCAGCATTTT
clone_size: -; j_call: TRBJ1-2; d_call: TRBD1; cdr3_length: 15; v_call: TRBV4-1; cdr3_aa: CASSQFVTGAYGYTF; cdr3_nt: TGCGCCAGCAGCCAATTCGTAACAGGGGCTTACGGCTACACCTTC